Shown below are 32 T cell receptor beta chains from a single sample sequenced in a study of blood T cell repertoires in COVID-19. Produced via immunoSEQ multiplex PCR; TCRdb's table is partial and in-frame only. The sample carries approximately 200,000 clones, over 80% recorded once. The sample was PBMCs or T cells enriched from blood (not recorded which). These receptors were taken from a man aged 25-40 years who had recovered from COVID-19.

The chain carries TRBV18 and TRBJ1-1; D gene unclear. The CDR3 spans 12 residues. The germline gives CDR1 KGHSH, CDR2 LQKENI. Trimming stripped 6 bases from V and 6 bases from J, with 11 bases between. The CDR3 DNA is TGTGCCAGCTCCCAGAAGTCAGCTGAAGCTTTCTTT. It encodes CASSQKSAEAFF.

This sequence joins TRBV28 and TRBJ1-1; D is possibly TRBD1 (5 bases). The CDR3 length is 15 residues. From germline, CDR1 is MDHEN and CDR2 SYDVKM. V was pared by 5 bases and J by 4 bases, with 17 bases between. Here the CDR3 DNA reads TGTGCCAGCAGTCCCTGGGGAGGGGAGTTCACTGAAGCTTTCTTT. Its translation is CASSPWGGEFTEAFF.

J is TRBJ1-5 and V is TRBV7-9; 8 nucleotides align to TRBD1. The germline V gene has CDR1 SEHNR and CDR2 FQNEAQ (reference sequence). The junction had 5 bases not matched to a gene; V was cut back by 3 bases and J by 4 bases. The CDR3 contains 15 residues. CDR3 loop: CASSFGTGRNQPQHF. CDR3 coding DNA: TGTGCCAGCAGCTTCGGGACAGGTAGAAATCAGCCCCAGCATTTT.

The gene calls are TRBV30 and TRBJ1-6, with TRBD1 identical over 7 bases. CDR1 is GTSNPN, CDR2 SVGIG, per germline (reference sequence). The CDR3 extends over 13 amino acids. V was pared by 4 bases and J by 7 bases, with 4 bases of the junction left unmatched. The CDR3 nucleotides read TGTGCCTGGAACAGGGGTTTCAATTCACCCCTCCACTTT. Its translation: CAWNRGFNSPLHF.

The chain uses TRBV6-5 and TRBJ2-5, with 7 bases matching TRBD1. Germline V CDR1 and CDR2: MNHEY, SVGAGI. Trimming removed 2 bases from V and 4 bases from J; junction bases left unmatched: 7. CDR3 length: 15 amino acids. The CDR3 coding sequence is TGTGCCAGCAGTTACAGGGGGCTCAAGGTAGAGACCCAGTACTTC. It yields the protein CASSYRGLKVETQYF.

The V and J genes are TRBV29-1 and TRBJ2-5, with 8 bases that match TRBD2. V shed 1 base and J 5 bases; nucleotides not matched to a gene: 3. Germline loops: CDR1 SQVTM, CDR2 ANQGSEA. The CDR3 is 13 residues long. The CDR3 DNA follows: TGCAGCGTTGAAGGGACTAGCTCCGAGACCCAGTACTTC. This sequence encodes CSVEGTSSETQYF.

DNA for the CDR3: TGCGCCAGCAGTTATACTAGCGGGAGGCGCACAGATACGCAGTATTTT. This encodes CASSYTSGRRTDTQYF. V usage is TRBV5-1 and J usage is TRBJ2-3; 12 nucleotides agree with TRBD2. V shed 5 bases, J shed 1 base, and the junction held 5 bases outside the gene matches. This CDR3 is 16 amino acids long. CDR1 is SGHRS, CDR2 YFSETQ, per germline.

The chain combines TRBV10-3 with TRBJ2-1; TRBD2 matches at 14 bases. V gave up 4 bases and J gave up 3 bases; unmatched junction bases: 8. Germline V CDR1 and CDR2: ENHRY, SYGVKD. The CDR3 sequence is 18 residues long. CDR3 DNA: TGTGCCATCAGTGTCCACGGACTAGCGGGAGGCAACTACAATGAGCAGTTCTTC. Translating it yields CAISVHGLAGGNYNEQFF.

The chain couples TRBV5-1 to TRBJ2-7; 9 bases match TRBD1. V gave up 0 bases and J gave up 3 bases; unmatched junction bases: 7. This CDR3 contains 16 residues. Germline CDR1 and CDR2: SGHRS and YFSETQ. CDR3 protein: CASSLVPVTGGYEQYF. In DNA form, the CDR3 reads TGCGCCAGCAGCTTGGTGCCGGTGACAGGGGGCTACGAGCAGTACTTC.

This clone was detected only a few times. This chain links TRBV5-1 with TRBJ1-6; 9 bases map to TRBD1. V was pared by 4 bases and J by 9 bases, with 5 bases of the junction left unmatched. CDR1 and CDR2 (germline): SGHRS, YFSETQ. The CDR3 sequence is 14 residues long. The chain's CDR3 is CASSPGTGISPLHF. For the CDR3, the DNA is TGCGCCAGCAGCCCGGGGACAGGGATTTCACCCCTCCACTTT.

This clone was found once. CDR3 DNA: TGCAGTGCTAGAGAAGCAGAGACCCAGTACTTC. Its protein product is CSAREAETQYF. The V and J genes are TRBV20-1 and TRBJ2-5; D unresolved. Trimming stripped 0 bases from V and 4 bases from J, with 3 bases between. CDR1 and CDR2 from the germline V gene are DFQATT and SNEGSKA (reference sequence). This CDR3 region has 11 residues.

The rearrangement links TRBV27 to TRBJ1-4, with a possible D match to TRBD1 (5 bases). This CDR3 has 14 residues. In germline, CDR1 is MNHEY, CDR2 SMNVEV (reference sequence). V was cut by 7 bases and J by 4 bases, with 13 bases left in between. In DNA, the CDR3 is TGTGCCAGCAAAAGGGGCGGTTTTAATGAAAAACTGTTTTTT. Amino acids: CASKRGGFNEKLFF.

The genes are TRBV5-6 and TRBJ2-1; 7 nucleotides agree with TRBD2. Trimming took 1 base from V and 9 from J; bases not matched to a gene: 4. Germline lookup yields CDR1 SGHDT and CDR2 YYEEEE. The CDR3 contains 13 residues. The CDR3 DNA reads as TGTGCCAGCAGCTTGTTCGGGGGGATTGAGCAGTTCTTC. Its translation: CASSLFGGIEQFF.

J is TRBJ1-4 and V is TRBV6-7; 10 bases match TRBD1. TRBV6-7 is known as an ORF, though its function is uncertain. This CDR3 spans 19 amino acids. V was clipped by 8 bases and J by 3 bases; unmatched bases: 18. The CDR3 region is CASPEFCEGTGAPNEKLFF. CDR3 nucleotide sequence: TGTGCCAGCCCGGAGTTCTGTGAAGGGACAGGGGCCCCTAATGAAAAACTGTTTTTT.

This chain joins TRBV2 and TRBJ2-7; D gene ambiguous. V was clipped by 1 base and J by 2 bases, with 12 bases between them. Germline V lookup: CDR1 SNHLY, CDR2 FYNNEI. This CDR3 spans 15 amino acids. The CDR3 DNA follows: TGTGCCAGCAGTGAAGGACACCAAACCCCCTACGAGCAGTACTTC. It encodes CASSEGHQTPYEQYF.

This clone was found once. The V call is TRBV5-1, the J call TRBJ2-1; D perhaps matches TRBD2 (6 bases). This CDR3 has 19 amino acids. Trimming cost V 0 bases and J 2 bases, with 21 bases left between them. Germline V gives CDR1 SGHRS, CDR2 YFSETQ. CDR3 sequence reads: CASSLASPAGRRTYNEQFF. The CDR3 DNA sequence: TGCGCCAGCAGCTTGGCCTCGCCAGCCGGGAGACGCACCTACAATGAGCAGTTCTTC.

This clone has a handful of counts. V usage is TRBV27 and J usage is TRBJ1-6; 7 bases are shared with TRBD1. This CDR3 contains 14 residues. Germline V gene sequence: CDR1 MNHEY, CDR2 SMNVEV (reference sequence). V gave up 2 bases and J gave up 9 bases; unmatched junction bases: 4. CDR3 loop: CASSLQGVSSPLHF. The CDR3 bases are TGTGCCAGCAGTTTACAGGGGGTCTCTTCACCCCTCCACTTT.

This clone was recorded only once. The chain uses TRBV7-2 and TRBJ2-1; TRBD1 matches at 8 bases. Germline loops: CDR1 SGHTA, CDR2 FQGNSA. V shed 6 bases and J 4 bases; nucleotides not matched to a gene: 8. CDR3 length equals 15 residues. CDR3 protein: CASSYRQGTYNEQFF. For the CDR3, the DNA is TGTGCCAGCAGTTACCGACAGGGGACATACAATGAGCAGTTCTTC.

This clone was detected only once. The chain has TRBV3-1 (or the pseudogene TRBV3-2) and TRBJ2-7, with 10 bases matching TRBD2. The CDR3 sequence is 17 residues long. From germline, CDR1 is LGHDT and CDR2 YNNKEL (reference sequence). With 0 bases clipped from V and 6 bases from J, the junction kept 11 bases outside the gene matches. The CDR3 DNA is TGTGCCAGCAGCCAAGAAATCCGTCCGGGACTAGCGCTCGAGCAGTACTTC. Amino acid sequence: CASSQEIRPGLALEQYF.

This sequence joins TRBV23-1 and TRBJ2-7; 15 bases are shared with TRBD2. TRBV23-1 falls under the ORF class, with uncertain function. J lost 0 bases, V lost 10 bases, and 19 bases had no gene match. The CDR3 contains 20 residues. In DNA form, the CDR3 reads TGCGCCACCACTCCAGGACTAGCGGGAGGGCCCTCATTAACCTCCTACGAGCAGTACTTC. Translation gives CATTPGLAGGPSLTSYEQYF.

This CDR3 reads CASHPGQGPYEQYF. CDR3 nucleotide sequence: TGCGCCAGCCACCCGGGACAGGGGCCCTACGAGCAGTACTTC. The genes are TRBV5-1 and TRBJ2-7; TRBD1 aligns across 10 bases. In germline, CDR1 is SGHRS, CDR2 YFSETQ. CDR3 size: 14 residues. J gave up 2 bases and V 7 bases, and 6 bases lay outside the gene matches.

The chain uses TRBV10-1 and TRBJ1-2; 8 bases agree with TRBD1. The CDR3 length is 13 residues. The V segment lost 7 bases and the J segment 6 bases; nucleotides outside the gene matches: 7. CDR1 WNHNN and CDR2 SYGVQD come from the germline V gene (reference sequence). The CDR3 bases are TGCGCCAGCATTATCAGGGGGCGCAATGGCTACACCTTC. Translation: CASIIRGRNGYTF.

The rearrangement uses TRBV9 and TRBJ1-1; the D gene is possibly TRBD1 (6 bases). V lost 2 bases and J lost 3, with 14 bases in between. The CDR3 runs to 15 residues. The V gene's germline CDR1 is SGDLS and CDR2 YYNGEE. CDR3 DNA: TGTGCCAGCAGCGTCTCAGGGGACTACGACACTGAAGCTTTCTTT. It yields the protein CASSVSGDYDTEAFF.

V is TRBV7-9 and J is TRBJ2-1; no clear D gene. The germline V gene has CDR1 SEHNR and CDR2 FQNEAQ (reference sequence). Trimming stripped 3 bases from V and 4 bases from J, with 10 bases between. CDR3 length: 14 amino acids. The CDR3 DNA reads as TGTGCCAGCAGCTTGGCAGGTGATTACAATGAGCAGTTCTTC. As protein: CASSLAGDYNEQFF. The full variable domain, completed using reference TRBV7-9 and TRBJ2-1, is DTGVSQNPRHKITKRGQNVTFRCDPISEHNRLYWYRQTLGQGPEFLTYFQNEAQLEKSRLLSDRFSAERPKGSFSTLEIQRTEQGDSAMYLCASSLAGDYNEQFFGPGTRLTVL.

The rearrangement joins TRBV5-1 to TRBJ2-7; TRBD1 matches 10 bases. V dropped 3 bases and J dropped 3; count of bases not matched to a gene: 3. The CDR3 covers 14 residues. Germline V gene data show CDR1 as SGHRS and CDR2 as YFSETQ. The CDR3 region has the DNA TGCGCCAGCAGCTCGGACAGGGGGGGCTACGAGCAGTACTTC. Protein sequence: CASSSDRGGYEQYF.

The V and J genes are TRBV3-1 (or the pseudogene TRBV3-2) and TRBJ2-3; D is uncertain. V lost 3 bases, J lost 2 bases, and 9 bases lay in between. The germline gives CDR1 LGHDT, CDR2 YNNKEL (reference sequence). This CDR3 is 14 amino acids long. This CDR3 reads CASSHGSDTDTQYF. The CDR3 DNA reads as TGTGCCAGCAGCCATGGCTCCGACACAGATACGCAGTATTTT.

The rearrangement joins TRBV5-5 to TRBJ2-1, with D uncertain. Germline assignment: CDR1 SGHKS and CDR2 YYEKEE (reference sequence). There are 16 residues in the CDR3. V was pared by 4 bases and J by 3 bases, with 17 bases between. The CDR3 region is CASSGTGSYFYNEQFF. As DNA, the CDR3 is TGTGCCAGCAGCGGTACCGGGTCCTACTTCTACAATGAGCAGTTCTTC.

J is TRBJ2-4 and V is TRBV28; 9 positions agree with TRBD1. CDR1 is MDHEN and CDR2 is SYDVKM in the germline V gene. V lost 5 bases and J lost 5; bases outside the gene matches: 10. This CDR3 has 16 amino acids. The CDR3 DNA reads as TGTGCCAGCAGTGGAACGGGACAGGGTATCCAAAACATTCAGTACTTC. Translation gives CASSGTGQGIQNIQYF.

This chain connects TRBV6-5 to TRBJ1-1, with 11 nucleotides matching TRBD1. The CDR3 extends over 14 amino acids. Germline V gene lookup returns CDR1 MNHEY and CDR2 SVGAGI. V shed 0 bases, J shed 11 bases, and the junction held 5 bases outside the gene matches. The CDR3 region has the DNA TGTGCCAGCAGTTACTCGCGGGGACAGGGGGAGGCTTTCTTT. Encoded protein: CASSYSRGQGEAFF.

This chain connects TRBV9 to TRBJ2-7, with 8 bases aligning to TRBD1. The CDR3 contains 14 residues. Germline CDR1 reads SGDLS; CDR2 reads YYNGEE. Losses at the gene ends were 0 bases for V and 7 bases for J; bases not matched to a gene: 6. The CDR3 protein is CASSVDQGAHEQYF. The CDR3 bases are TGTGCCAGCAGCGTAGACCAGGGGGCGCATGAGCAGTACTTC.

The rearrangement links TRBV5-8 to TRBJ2-4; the D is unclear. Germline V gives CDR1 SGHTS, CDR2 YDEGEE. V was trimmed by 2 bases and J by 0 bases, leaving 15 bases between them. The length of the CDR3 is 17 residues. CDR3: CASSLQTRRLAKNIQYF. The DNA of the CDR3 is TGTGCCAGCAGCTTACAAACTCGCAGGTTAGCCAAAAACATTCAGTACTTC.

This rearrangement joins TRBV7-2 to TRBJ2-7; 9 nucleotides agree with TRBD2. Germline values: CDR1 SGHTA, CDR2 FQGNSA. CDR3 length: 14 amino acids. Trimming removed 6 bases from V and 1 base from J; junction bases left unmatched: 4. As DNA, the CDR3 is TGTGCCAGCAGTTATAGCGGGGGATCCTACGAGCAGTACTTC. It encodes CASSYSGGSYEQYF.